The present T cell receptor (beta chain) was sequenced within a study of long-term antiretroviral therapy in people with HIV (dated by TCRdb to between 2021 and 2022). Looking at the study overall: The earliest samples were collected roughly a decade before the 2015 WHO recommendation for immediate ART, at a time when ART was usually postponed until CD4 counts fell. Among the 30 to 35 participants with HIV, more than ten were female. A total of around 190 cryopreserved PBMC samples came from 30 or so adults with confirmed HIV infection and were collected serially over a mean of approximately six years (range 1-12). This retrospective serial study examined whether starting ART and sustained HIV suppression were associated with changes in the composition and diversity of the TRB repertoire in peripheral blood. No cross-contamination during QIAcube processing was shown when test extractions of a monoclonal T-cell line were performed alongside fewer than 35 polyclonal samples. General conclusions and limits of the study: The repertoire was dominated across all time points by expanded TRB clones identified before ART initiation, although this dominance was seen to fluctuate and to decrease in many PLHIV after ART. HIV repertoires had narrower CDR3 length ranges than controls, and the network structure suggested an antigen-experienced repertoire that shifted only slightly toward naive after ART. Inferences about post-ART repertoire changes are limited because no data were available on ART adherence, viral resistance or therapy changes. Samples dated from the mid-2000s to the late 2010s, and the ART regimens used may be less effective than current ones. Because cell numbers in pre-ART samples were limited, unsorted PBMC were profiled instead of sorted CD4+ and CD8+ T cells. Since PBMC availability was limited, sequencing covered only the TCR beta chain, with no alpha chain pairing. Starting ART was linked to a significant rise in TRB diversity, yet even with long-term ART the diversity remained significantly lower than in transplant donor controls.

Participants were included only if at least one PBMC sample before ART initiation and at least two post-ART samples were available. Every participant with HIV received treatment in the United States of America. Before DNA extraction, cryopreserved samples containing about 0.9-11 million PBMC were thawed and washed. At the time of the earliest PBMC sample, participants with HIV were aged between about 20 and 55 years. PBMC samples from each participant spanned 1-4 timepoints before ART initiation and 2-8 timepoints after ART initiation, with a median of 7 samples. Serial HIV viral load, CD4+ T-cell count, ART history and demographic data were obtained for every participant. Genomic DNA was extracted from unsorted PBMC with a Qiagen kit on a QIAcube, processed in batches of 12 samples. The immunoSEQ hsTCRB v3.0 assay was used at survey level resolution to sequence the TRB variable region. TRB sequencing targeted a depth of about 40,000-50,000 T-cell genomes per sample. An Illumina MiSeq with a v3 150-cycle kit was used to sequence the pooled TRB libraries. For the original study's pipeline: Analysis of repertoires was carried out in R inside a reproducible Nextflow workflow spanning QC, data transformation and analysis. LymphoSeq2, an R package for exploring AIRR-Seq data, was used to implement the custom analyses. After excluding a few samples that yielded fewer than 5000 total TRB sequences, fewer than 200 HIV repertoires remained for analysis. Among the approximately 200 retained HIV repertoires, 59 were collected before ART initiation and 120 to 130 were collected after ART initiation. Repertoires were downsampled to 5000 TRB nucleotide sequences, with summary statistics averaged over 100 downsampling iterations. The analysis kept only TRB sequences whose CDR3 regions were at least seven amino acids long. Diversity was measured with a Shannon entropy-derived clonality score and the Gini coefficient. In the repertoire networks, any two of the top 5000 CDR3 amino acid sequences were connected whenever the two sequences differed by an edit distance of one. Antigen specificity groups and MHC restriction were predicted for TRB CDR3 amino acid sequences with GLIPH2. To flag known associations with CMV, EBV, HIV or tissue antigens, CDR3 amino acid sequences were compared against VDJdb and McPAS-TCR. Pre-ART, post-ART and control groups were compared with Wilcoxon signed-rank tests and Holm-Bonferroni correction. Sourced from immuneACCESS, this table was stored by TCRdb with only in-frame sequences that have V and J called. A share of the clones is absent; for the studies checked, an unresolved V gene accounts for under half, and the remainder has no known explanation. For V, J and clone size, that table is used; D and trimming come from the DNA. Within this sample are about 21,000 clones, with 84% of them counted one time only. Clones ranked in the top ten supply almost 3.5% of the sample.

Trimming at the junction amounts to 6 bases on V and 2 bases on J, and the germline ends lie 14 bases apart. The CDR3 has 15 amino acids, counting the end cysteine and phenylalanine. The entry retains the CDR3 DNA only, 45 bases that are in frame from base 1. CDR1 is given as MDHEN and CDR2 as SYDVKM, both from the germline V gene. This clone was seen a single time. There is no known antigen for this receptor. The record has no base qualities; no much larger clone is one base away. The sample consisted of unsorted PBMCs, taken 1.9 years after starting antiretroviral therapy. This TCR came from a woman between 45 and 65 years old with HIV. The chain was built from TRBV28 and TRBJ2-1; too little of a D gene remains to name it. The CDR3 in this case is CASSNPGITYNEQFF. The DNA sequence is TGTGCCAGCAGCAACCCAGGTATAACCTACAATGAGCAGTTCTTC.